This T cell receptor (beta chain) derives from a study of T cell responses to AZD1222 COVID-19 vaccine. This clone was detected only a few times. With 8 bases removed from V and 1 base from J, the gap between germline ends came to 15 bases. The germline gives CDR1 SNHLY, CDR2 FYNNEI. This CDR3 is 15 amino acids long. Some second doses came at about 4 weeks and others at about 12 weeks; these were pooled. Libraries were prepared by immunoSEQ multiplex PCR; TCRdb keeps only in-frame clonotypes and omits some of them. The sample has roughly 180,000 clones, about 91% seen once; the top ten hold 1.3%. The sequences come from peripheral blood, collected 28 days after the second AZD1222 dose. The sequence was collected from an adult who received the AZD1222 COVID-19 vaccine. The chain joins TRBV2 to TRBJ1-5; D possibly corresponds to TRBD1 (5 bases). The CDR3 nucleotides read TGTGCCAGCGGCTTCGGGACGTACAGCAATCAGCCCCAGCATTTT. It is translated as CASGFGTYSNQPQHF.